This record covers a single TCR beta chain. The data are from a study of control samples from healthy donors and cancer patients. Produced via immunoSEQ multiplex PCR; TCRdb's table is partial and in-frame only. The table includes roughly 120,000 clones, around 93% detected once. CDR1 is MDHEN and CDR2 is SYDVKM in the germline V gene. Trimming shortened V by 5 bases and J by 0 bases, and 13 bases separated the two germline ends. CDR3 length: 15 residues. The sequenced material came from PBMCs. The clonotype originates from a man aged 45 to 65 with head and neck cancer. The gene calls are TRBV28 and TRBJ1-1, with D hard to call. CDR3 region: CASSDQPLVNTEAFF. As DNA, the CDR3 is TGTGCCAGCAGTGATCAACCCCTCGTGAACACTGAAGCTTTCTTT.